Below are 20 T cell receptor beta chains sequenced from a single sample in a study of blood T cell repertoires in COVID-19. Sequencing used immunoSEQ multiplex PCR; TCRdb keeps in-frame clones, though not all of them. Here the sample spans about 210,000 clones, about four fifths being singletons. Sequencing used PBMCs or T cells enriched from blood (not recorded which). The receptor set was obtained from a woman aged 45-65 years with acute COVID-19.

The chain recombines TRBV6-6 with TRBJ1-1; 7 positions match TRBD1. The trim removed 5 bases at V and 4 bases at J, leaving 13 bases unmatched. Per germline, CDR1 MNHNY and CDR2 SVGAGI (reference sequence). This CDR3 region has 16 residues. In nucleotides, the CDR3 is TGTGCCAGCAGTAGAAGACAGGGCCCATCGGTCACTGAAGCTTTCTTT. This codes for CASSRRQGPSVTEAFF.

The gene calls are TRBV10-3 and TRBJ2-7, with 9 bases lining up with TRBD1. The CDR3 runs 14 residues. Germline CDR1 and CDR2: ENHRY and SYGVKD. Unmatched junction bases numbered 10, after V lost 8 bases and J lost 5 bases. CDR3 sequence: CAIGRDRAINEQYF. In DNA form, the CDR3 reads TGTGCCATCGGGAGGGACAGGGCCATCAACGAGCAGTACTTC.

The chain is built from TRBV28 and TRBJ2-1; 9 bases line up with TRBD2. Germline values: CDR1 MDHEN, CDR2 SYDVKM. The CDR3 is 17 residues long. The J segment lost 4 bases and the V segment lost 5 bases, leaving 12 bases of the junction unmatched. DNA of the CDR3: TGTGCCAGCAGTCCCCCCTCTATAGCGGGAGCATACAATGAGCAGTTCTTC. It encodes CASSPPSIAGAYNEQFF.

This chain connects TRBV5-4 to TRBJ2-1, with 8 bases fitting TRBD2. This CDR3 spans 15 amino acids. V lost 0 bases, J lost 10 bases, and 9 bases stayed unmatched. Germline CDR1 and CDR2: SGHNT and YYREEE (reference sequence). CDR3 protein: CASSLDGSGSGEQFF. As DNA, the CDR3 is TGTGCCAGCAGCTTGGACGGGAGCGGGAGCGGGGAGCAGTTCTTC.

This chain's CDR3 is CASSSGQGTNEKLFF. The CDR3 DNA sequence: TGTGCCAGCAGCTCCGGACAGGGGACTAATGAAAAACTGTTTTTT. The gene calls are TRBV7-2 and TRBJ1-4; 9 bases line up with TRBD1. This CDR3 comprises 15 residues. Germline CDR1 is SGHTA and CDR2 is FQGNSA. Trimming removed 4 bases from V and 2 bases from J; junction bases left unmatched: 2.

The J gene is TRBJ2-7, the V gene TRBV3-1 (or the pseudogene TRBV3-2), with 8 bases fitting TRBD2. The CDR3 is 14 amino acids. V lost 1 base and J lost 7; bases outside the gene matches: 6. The V gene's germline CDR1 is LGHDT and CDR2 YNNKEL (reference sequence). CDR3 loop: CASSQVAGGREQYF. In nucleotides, the CDR3 is TGTGCCAGCAGCCAAGTTGCGGGAGGACGTGAGCAGTACTTC.

J is TRBJ2-2 and V is TRBV4-1, with D unclear. V shed 6 bases and J shed 5 bases, with 22 bases lying between them. This CDR3 is 17 amino acids long. Germline V gene sequence: CDR1 MGHRA, CDR2 YSYEKL. CDR3 nucleotide sequence: TGCGCCAGCAGACCAAGTGCTTCGGCCCCGGGTACCGGGGAGCTGTTTTTT. Residues: CASRPSASAPGTGELFF.

The chain joins TRBV7-2 to TRBJ2-3; maybe TRBD1 (6 bases). V lost 5 bases and J 0 bases, leaving 12 bases between the germline ends. In germline, CDR1 is SGHTA, CDR2 FQGNSA. The CDR3 spans 15 residues. The CDR3 sequence is CASSSRQASTDTQYF. The CDR3 DNA reads TGTGCCAGCAGCAGTCGACAGGCTAGCACAGATACGCAGTATTTT.

This clone was seen a few times. The chain joins TRBV18 to TRBJ2-5; the D is unclear. Germline V gene lookup returns CDR1 KGHSH and CDR2 LQKENI. The CDR3 has 13 amino acids. V gave up 3 bases and J gave up 0 bases, with 5 bases separating them. CDR3 in DNA: TGTGCCAGCTCACCGGCCCACCAAGAGACCCAGTACTTC. This gives the protein CASSPAHQETQYF.

The chain's CDR3 is CASSSRRQGWTGANVLTF. The CDR3 DNA sequence: TGTGCCAGCAGCTCGAGGAGACAGGGATGGACTGGGGCCAACGTCCTGACTTTC. The chain couples TRBV7-9 to TRBJ2-6; 7 nucleotides align to TRBD1. Germline CDR1 is SEHNR and CDR2 is FQNEAQ (reference sequence). This CDR3 contains 18 residues. Trimming cost V 4 bases and J 2 bases; bases outside gene matches: 11.

V and J are TRBV11-2 and TRBJ2-3; 12 nucleotides align to TRBD2. CDR3 length equals 16 residues. The V segment lost 4 bases and the J segment 1 base; nucleotides outside the gene matches: 3. Germline CDR1 is SGHAT and CDR2 is FQNNGV. CDR3 sequence: CASSSRLAGGTDTQYF. CDR3 nucleotide sequence: TGTGCCAGCAGCTCCCGACTAGCGGGGGGCACAGATACGCAGTATTTT.

The CDR3 loop reads CASSLGTGVSPLHF. The CDR3 DNA reads TGTGCCAGCAGTTTAGGTACGGGGGTTTCACCCCTCCACTTT. The chain carries TRBV27 and TRBJ1-6; perhaps TRBD1 as D (5 bases). Trimming shortened V by 2 bases and J by 9 bases, and 11 bases separated the two germline ends. The CDR3 extends over 14 amino acids. Germline CDR1 reads MNHEY; CDR2 reads SMNVEV (reference sequence).

J is TRBJ2-2 and V is TRBV6-5; D ambiguous. The V gene lost 7 bases and the J gene lost 3 bases, with 12 bases spanning the gap. The length of the CDR3 is 14 residues. Germline values: CDR1 MNHEY, CDR2 SVGAGI. The CDR3 DNA reads TGTGCCAGCAAATCTTACAGTTACACCGGGGAGCTGTTTTTT. This sequence encodes CASKSYSYTGELFF.

Here the CDR3 reads CASTPTRASGTDTQYF. The CDR3 DNA reads TGTGCCAGCACCCCAACCAGGGCTAGCGGGACAGATACGCAGTATTTT. V and J are TRBV7-2 and TRBJ2-3, with 8 nucleotides matching TRBD2. V lost 7 bases and J lost 3; bases outside the gene matches: 12. The CDR3 is 16 residues long. In germline, CDR1 is SGHTA, CDR2 FQGNSA.

This chain links TRBV4-3 with TRBJ1-2, with 11 bases that match TRBD1. The germline CDR1 and CDR2 sequences are LGHNA and YSLEER. The CDR3 is 15 amino acids. V lost 4 bases to trimming and J lost 7 bases; unmatched junction nucleotides: 8. CDR3 in DNA: TGCGCCAGCAGCCTCGGCGGACAGGGGGCAACTGGCTACACCTTC. It yields the protein CASSLGGQGATGYTF.

The rearrangement joins TRBV7-8 to TRBJ1-2; TRBD1 aligns across 9 bases. CDR1 is SGHVS and CDR2 is FQNEAQ in the germline V gene. The CDR3 has 15 residues. With V trimmed by 0 bases and J by 8 bases, 7 bases remained unmatched. This CDR3 reads CASSLASGTGFGYTF. CDR3 in DNA: TGTGCCAGCAGCTTAGCATCCGGGACAGGGTTCGGCTACACCTTC.

The gene calls are TRBV19 and TRBJ2-1; the match to TRBD1 covers 8 bases. This CDR3 is built from 14 residues. V dropped 9 bases and J dropped 3; count of bases not matched to a gene: 7. The germline CDR1 and CDR2 sequences are LNHDA and SQIVND (reference sequence). CDR3 region: CASDRTGSYNEQFF. For the CDR3, the DNA is TGTGCCAGCGACCGGACAGGGAGCTACAATGAGCAGTTCTTC.

The chain carries TRBV25-1 and TRBJ2-7; 7 bases agree with TRBD2. CDR1 and CDR2 (germline): MGHDK, SYGVNS. Trimming removed 8 bases from V and 6 bases from J; junction bases left unmatched: 4. This CDR3 has 11 amino acids. CDR3 protein: CASGRVGEQYF. As DNA, the CDR3 is TGTGCCAGCGGGAGGGTCGGCGAGCAGTACTTC.

J is TRBJ2-7 and V is TRBV7-2, with 12 nucleotides matching TRBD2. CDR3 length equals 15 residues. From germline, CDR1 is SGHTA and CDR2 FQGNSA. The ends lost 6 bases at V and 3 bases at J; junction bases unmatched: 6. DNA for the CDR3: TGTGCCAGCAGTTGGACTAGCGGGGCTAACTACGAGCAGTACTTC. This gives the protein CASSWTSGANYEQYF. The complete variable domain, with remaining parts taken from reference TRBV7-2 and TRBJ2-7, reads GAGVSQSPSNKVTEKGKDVELRCDPISGHTALYWYRQSLGQGLEFLIYFQGNSAPDKSGLPSDRFSAERTGGSVSTLTIQRTQQEDSAVYLCASSWTSGANYEQYFGPGTRLTVT.

V and J are TRBV6-2 or TRBV6-3 and TRBJ2-7; TRBD1 aligns across 11 bases. J was trimmed by 4 bases and V by 6 bases; bases with no gene match: 5. Germline V gives CDR1 MNHEY, CDR2 SVGEGT. The CDR3 spans 14 residues. Written as DNA, the CDR3 is TGTGCCAGCAGCAGGACAGGGGGCAAGTACGAGCAGTACTTC. It is translated as CASSRTGGKYEQYF.